Listed here are 20 T cell receptor beta chains from one sample, sequenced in a study of long-term antiretroviral therapy in people with HIV. immunoSEQ v3.0 was run at survey level. The protocol was immunoSEQ multiplex PCR, while the TCRdb copy is restricted to in-frame clones and leaves out a portion. The sample lists some 22,000 clones; more than 70% were seen once. The sequences come from unsorted PBMCs, collected 1.3 years after starting antiretroviral therapy. The receptor source for this set is a man between 60 and 75 years old with HIV.

The V gene is TRBV15, the J gene TRBJ2-7; 12 positions agree with TRBD2. The CDR3 spans 20 residues. V was clipped by 2 bases and J by 4 bases; unmatched bases: 18. Germline lookup yields CDR1 LNHNV and CDR2 YYDKDF (reference sequence). The CDR3 loop is CATSRQGSELAGGRRYEQYF. CDR3 coding DNA: TGTGCCACCAGCAGACAGGGATCAGAGCTAGCGGGGGGGCGTAGGTACGAGCAGTACTTC.

The CDR3 nucleotides read TGTGCCAGCAGCGCTTCAAGCGGGGGGTCTTCGTACGAGCAGTACTTC. This codes for CASSASSGGSSYEQYF. The rearrangement uses TRBV5-4 and TRBJ2-7; 9 bases match TRBD2. The V gene end was trimmed by 4 bases and the J gene end by 4 bases; junction bases not matched to a gene: 12. The CDR3 covers 16 residues. Germline assignment: CDR1 SGHNT and CDR2 YYREEE (reference sequence).

The chain is built from TRBV6-6 and TRBJ1-4; possibly TRBD1 for D (5 bases). Germline values: CDR1 MNHNY, CDR2 SVGAGI (reference sequence). This CDR3 is 14 amino acids long. Trimming took 0 bases from V and 6 from J, leaving 8 bases between them. CDR3 nucleotide sequence: TGTGCCAGCAGTTACTCGGGGCCTGATGAAAAACTGTTTTTT. This translates into CASSYSGPDEKLFF.

This clone was recorded once. CDR3 region: CASSRRPVATEAFF. The CDR3 nucleotides are TGTGCCAGCTCACGCCGCCCGGTGGCCACTGAAGCTTTCTTT. The V call is TRBV18, the J call TRBJ1-1, with unresolved D. Per the germline V gene, CDR1 is KGHSH and CDR2 is LQKENI. The CDR3 totals 14 residues. V lost 4 bases to trimming and J lost 4 bases, with 13 bases between them.

The chain uses TRBV7-9 and TRBJ1-1; D is undetermined. CDR1 and CDR2 from the germline V gene are SEHNR and FQNEAQ (reference sequence). V shed 5 bases and J shed 5 bases, with 15 bases lying between them. The CDR3 has 14 amino acids. The CDR3 coding sequence is TGTGCCAGCAGCACGACGGCAGGTGGGACTGAAGCTTTCTTT. This gives the protein CASSTTAGGTEAFF.

The chain couples TRBV7-9 to TRBJ2-6; D ambiguous. The CDR3 contains 13 residues. V shed 3 bases and J shed 2 bases, with 2 bases lying between them. Germline V gives CDR1 SEHNR, CDR2 FQNEAQ (reference sequence). The CDR3 nucleotides are TGTGCCAGCAGCTTCCCTGGGGCCAACGTCCTGACTTTC. It translates to CASSFPGANVLTF.

The chain joins TRBV19 to TRBJ1-2; 7 nucleotides align to TRBD1. The CDR3 runs 18 residues. V gave up 9 bases and J gave up 1 base; unmatched junction bases: 20. The germline gives CDR1 LNHDA, CDR2 SQIVND (reference sequence). CDR3 loop: CASSSTGTASYFNYGYTF. The CDR3 nucleotides are TGTGCCAGCTCTTCTACGGGGACAGCTTCATACTTTAACTATGGCTACACCTTC.

The chain links TRBV9 to TRBJ1-4; D call uncertain. Germline V gene sequence: CDR1 SGDLS, CDR2 YYNGEE. Trimming left V 3 bases short and J 5 bases short, with 11 bases between. The CDR3 length is 14 residues. The CDR3 region has the DNA TGTGCCAGCAGCGGGGATGGGGTGAATGAAAAACTGTTTTTT. This encodes CASSGDGVNEKLFF.

In this sample, this clone turned up a few times. This sequence joins TRBV28 and TRBJ1-6; D gene ambiguous. The CDR3 length is 12 residues. CDR1 and CDR2 (germline): MDHEN, SYDVKM. V lost 7 bases and J 6 bases, leaving 7 bases between the germline ends. CDR3 sequence: CASKDGNSPLHF. In DNA, the CDR3 is TGTGCCAGCAAAGATGGTAATTCACCCCTCCACTTT.

The rearrangement joins TRBV2 to TRBJ2-7; D remains unclear. V lost 3 bases and J lost 3, with 9 bases in between. The germline V gene has CDR1 SNHLY and CDR2 FYNNEI. CDR3 length: 13 residues. The CDR3 is CASSDNRNYEQYF. CDR3 DNA sequence: TGTGCCAGCAGTGACAACAGAAACTACGAGCAGTACTTC.

This chain uses TRBV9 with TRBJ1-1; D possibly corresponds to TRBD1 (6 bases). The CDR3 length is 14 residues. The V gene lost 0 bases and the J gene lost 3 bases, with 9 bases spanning the gap. CDR1 and CDR2 (germline): SGDLS, YYNGEE. CDR3 DNA sequence: TGTGCCAGCAGCGTAGATCCAGGGGACACTGAAGCTTTCTTT. Its protein is CASSVDPGDTEAFF. The whole variable domain, remainder taken from reference TRBV9 and TRBJ1-1, is DSGVTQTPKHLITATGQRVTLRCSPRSGDLSVYWYQQSLDQGLQFLIQYYNGEERAKGNILERFSAQQFPDLHSELNLSSLELGDSALYFCASSVDPGDTEAFFGQGTRLTVV.

The V and J genes are TRBV4-1 and TRBJ1-6, with D tentatively TRBD1 (6 bases). The V gene's germline CDR1 is MGHRA and CDR2 YSYEKL. The CDR3 sequence is 15 residues long. Between the trimmed V and J ends, which lost 0 bases and 8 bases, there was a span of 11 bases. This CDR3 is CASSQENREYSPLHF. CDR3 DNA: TGCGCCAGCAGCCAAGAGAACAGGGAATATTCACCCCTCCACTTT.

The rearrangement joins TRBV18 to TRBJ1-5; 8 bases align to TRBD1. There are 17 residues in the CDR3. Germline CDR1 reads KGHSH; CDR2 reads LQKENI. Losses at the gene ends were 0 bases for V and 2 bases for J; bases not matched to a gene: 6. The DNA of the CDR3 is TGTGCCAGCTCACCACCCTCAGGGGGCTGGGGCAATCAGCCCCAGCATTTT. It specifies CASSPPSGGWGNQPQHF.

The chain combines TRBV13 with TRBJ1-1, with TRBD1 matching over 10 bases. V dropped 8 bases and J dropped 6; count of bases not matched to a gene: 6. The CDR3 contains 13 residues. Germline CDR1 PRHDT, CDR2 FYEKMQ (reference sequence). The CDR3 DNA reads TGTGCCAGCGGGACAGGGGCGCAAGCTGAAGCTTTCTTT. Its protein is CASGTGAQAEAFF.

V gene TRBV7-2 combines with J gene TRBJ2-1, with D possibly matching TRBD2 (6 bases). V shed 1 base and J shed 0 bases, with 10 bases lying between them. Germline CDR1 SGHTA, CDR2 FQGNSA. The CDR3 sequence is 16 residues long. The CDR3 spells CASSLETGLSYNEQFF. CDR3 in DNA: TGTGCCAGCAGCTTAGAGACGGGACTCTCCTACAATGAGCAGTTCTTC.

The genes are TRBV9 and TRBJ1-1; 7 bases fit TRBD1. Germline CDR1 reads SGDLS; CDR2 reads YYNGEE. This CDR3 is 17 amino acids long. Losses at the gene ends were 5 bases for V and 0 bases for J; bases not matched to a gene: 13. The CDR3 region has the DNA TGTGCCAGCAGTACTCCCGGGACAGAGAGTTTGAACACTGAAGCTTTCTTT. Residues: CASSTPGTESLNTEAFF.

In its sample, this clone was seen a few times. J is TRBJ1-6 and V is TRBV5-1; TRBD1 might be the D (5 bases). CDR3 size: 15 residues. Germline CDR1 reads SGHRS; CDR2 reads YFSETQ. Trimming left V 0 bases short and J 7 bases short, with 11 bases between. CDR3 bases: TGCGCCAGCAGCTTGGAGACAGACGGCAATTCACCCCTCCACTTT. It is translated as CASSLETDGNSPLHF.

The V and J genes are TRBV12-5 and TRBJ2-5, with D maybe TRBD1 (5 bases). Germline lookup yields CDR1 LGHNT and CDR2 FRNRAP. This CDR3 has 14 amino acids. V was pared by 1 base and J by 6 bases, with 12 bases between. The CDR3 DNA follows: TGTGCTAGTGGTTTGGGTGGCAGGGCGAAGACCCAGTACTTC. It translates to CASGLGGRAKTQYF.

The gene calls are TRBV7-8 and TRBJ1-2, with 9 bases aligning to TRBD1. CDR1 SGHVS and CDR2 FQNEAQ come from the germline V gene. The CDR3 has 13 amino acids. Trimming at V came to 3 bases and at J to 8 bases, leaving 4 bases not matched to a gene. The CDR3 sequence is CASSLWTGEGYTF. CDR3 nucleotide sequence: TGTGCCAGCAGCTTGTGGACAGGGGAAGGCTACACCTTC.

V gene TRBV7-8 combines with J gene TRBJ2-7; D is perhaps TRBD1 or TRBD2 (5 bases each). The CDR3 is 15 residues long. V dropped 5 bases and J dropped 2 bases, with 16 bases sitting between them. From germline, CDR1 is SGHVS and CDR2 FQNEAQ. DNA of the CDR3: TGTGCCAGCAGCGTGGGACCGAACGAACCCTACGAGCAGTACTTC. Protein product: CASSVGPNEPYEQYF.